Following are 10 T cell receptor beta chains from one sample sequenced in a study of OX40 agonist ivuxolimab in advanced cancers. Clones were read by immunoSEQ multiplex PCR, and TCRdb kept only the in-frame ones, dropping some. The profile shows about 38,000 clones, around four fifths of them singletons. Sequencing was performed on CD4+ or CD8+ T cells sorted from blood, taken in a trial of the OX40 agonist ivuxolimab. All receptors come from an adult with an advanced solid tumor such as melanoma, head and neck, liver or kidney cancer.

The V gene is TRBV28, the J gene TRBJ2-7; D perhaps matches TRBD2 (5 bases). The CDR3 has 15 amino acids. The V and J ends lost 9 bases and 1 base respectively, with 19 bases between them. The germline V gene encodes CDR1 MDHEN and CDR2 SYDVKM. The CDR3 is CASGRVAPGSYEQYF. CDR3 coding DNA: TGTGCCAGTGGTAGGGTGGCCCCGGGGTCCTACGAGCAGTACTTC.

This chain connects TRBV7-2 to TRBJ2-5; D remains ambiguous. This CDR3 has 12 residues. Deletions cut 4 bases from V and 7 bases from J, with 10 bases between. In germline, CDR1 is SGHTA, CDR2 FQGNSA. The CDR3 protein is CASSSAVGTQYF. The CDR3 region has the DNA TGTGCCAGCAGCTCCGCCGTGGGGACCCAGTACTTC.

The gene calls are TRBV7-9 and TRBJ1-1, with D hard to call. Germline CDR1 SEHNR, CDR2 FQNEAQ (reference sequence). With 1 base removed from V and 0 bases from J, the gap between germline ends came to 9 bases. This CDR3 spans 15 amino acids. The CDR3 sequence is CASSLEDTLNTEAFF. In DNA form, the CDR3 reads TGTGCCAGCAGCTTAGAAGACACACTGAACACTGAAGCTTTCTTT.

This clone was observed a single time. The chain employs TRBV27 and TRBJ2-2, with 10 bases aligning to TRBD1. CDR3 length: 19 amino acids. Trimming at V came to 7 bases and at J to 6 bases, leaving 20 bases not matched to a gene. The germline V gene has CDR1 MNHEY and CDR2 SMNVEV (reference sequence). As DNA, the CDR3 is TGTGCCAGCACCTCGGCGGTTCTTAGGGGACAGGGGAAATCCGGGGAGCTGTTTTTT. Protein product: CASTSAVLRGQGKSGELFF.

This clone was recorded a few times. The chain carries TRBV7-9 and TRBJ2-1; 9 nucleotides align to TRBD2. This CDR3 contains 17 residues. V shed 5 bases, J shed 4 bases, and the junction held 12 bases outside the gene matches. CDR1 and CDR2 (germline): SEHNR, FQNEAQ (reference sequence). The CDR3 DNA sequence: TGTGCCAGCAGCCAGACTAACTCCCTAGCGGGGTACAATGAGCAGTTCTTC. This translates into CASSQTNSLAGYNEQFF.

The chain combines TRBV5-4 with TRBJ2-6; TRBD2 might be the D (5 bases). Germline V gene data show CDR1 as SGHNT and CDR2 as YYREEE (reference sequence). The CDR3 length is 13 residues. Trimming took 3 bases from V and 6 from J, leaving 7 bases between them. CDR3 bases: TGTGCCAGCAGCTCCGGGGAGGCCAACGTCCTGACTTTC. Translating gives CASSSGEANVLTF. Full variable domain (missing parts from reference TRBV5-4 and TRBJ2-6): ETGVTQSPTHLIKTRGQQVTLRCSSQSGHNTVSWYQQALGQGPQFIFQYYREEENGRGNFPPRFSGLQFPNYSSELNVNALELDDSALYLCASSSGEANVLTFGAGSRLTVL.

This clone was seen just once. V is TRBV20-1 and J is TRBJ2-7, with unresolved D. Trimming left V 2 bases short and J 0 bases short, with 2 bases between. Germline-derived CDR1 and CDR2 are DFQATT and SNEGSKA (reference sequence). CDR3 size: 11 residues. The CDR3 DNA reads as TGCAGTGCTAGATTCTCCTACGAGCAGTACTTC. As protein: CSARFSYEQYF.

This chain uses TRBV21-1 with TRBJ2-2. TRBV21-1 is a pseudogene locus. The CDR3 loop spans 13 amino acids. This CDR3 is CASSTTSPGELFF. DNA of the CDR3: TGTGCCAGCAGCACCACCTCCCCCGGGGAGCTGTTTTTT.

This chain connects TRBV27 to TRBJ2-3, with 8 bases lining up with TRBD2. This CDR3 is 16 amino acids long. The V gene's germline CDR1 is MNHEY and CDR2 SMNVEV (reference sequence). V gave up 0 bases and J gave up 4 bases; unmatched junction bases: 6. CDR3 in DNA: TGTGCCAGCAGTTTATCGTTGGTAGCGGGGCCAGATACGCAGTATTTT. Its translation is CASSLSLVAGPDTQYF.

This chain links TRBV29-1 with TRBJ1-5; TRBD1 matches 7 bases. V trimming: 5 bases; J trimming: 3 bases; junction bases outside the gene matches: 7. CDR1 is SQVTM, CDR2 ANQGSEA, per germline. This CDR3 contains 14 residues. The CDR3 loop is CSVHAGGLNQPQHF. CDR3 DNA sequence: TGCAGCGTTCATGCAGGGGGTCTCAATCAGCCCCAGCATTTT.